This TCR beta chain originates from a study of blood T cell repertoires in COVID-19. Study at large: PBMCs, B-cell-depleted T cells, or T cells provided the cDNA or gDNA that made up the material.

The CDR3 consists of 15 residues. CDR1 is SSHAT and CDR2 is FNYEAQ in the germline V gene (reference sequence). Individuals aged 18 to 89 years were recruited from approximately 22 US areas. The study assigned cohorts using participant-reported clinical history. As processed by the authors: Amplification with reference gene primers provided the estimates of nucleated cell counts. Only in-frame clones appear in the TCRdb table, and some are missing; sequencing was by immunoSEQ multiplex PCR. Clonal size and the V and J genes are those of that table, whereas D and trimming came from the DNA. The sample records fewer than 350,000 clones, approximately 90% being singletons. Points on this clone: A junction end diverges from the germline sequence, so it may reflect a read error.

Sequenced input: PBMCs or T cells enriched from blood (not recorded which). This chain uses TRBV7-7 with TRBJ2-1; D is possibly TRBD2 (9 bases). The source is a woman aged 40 to 50 with acute COVID-19. The CDR3 DNA reads as TGTGCTAGCAGCACGGGACTAGCACAGGGGGGGGAGCAGTTCTTC. It is translated as CASSTGLAQGGEQFF.